The sequence of this T cell receptor beta chain was determined in a study of radiotherapy plus CTLA-4 blockade in lung cancer. Across the whole study: The study recorded objective responses in 15% to 20% of patients and disease control in under 35%.

TCRdb's copy holds only in-frame clones and misses some; the assay was immunoSEQ multiplex PCR. The sample includes about 98,000 clones, about 86% of them seen just once. Germline CDR1 is SGHTA and CDR2 is FQGNSA. The CDR3 totals 17 residues. Trimming took 3 bases from V and 0 from J, leaving 15 bases between them. Regarding the study as a whole: Strongest reported response predictors: early blood clone changes and post-radiation interferon-beta.

A remark on this clone: What it binds is unknown.

Patients in the study, people with chemo-refractory metastatic non-small-cell lung cancer, received focal radiation plus ipilimumab CTLA-4 blockade. Specimen: peripheral blood, collected from a patient treated with radiotherapy plus ipilimumab. The rearrangement joins TRBV7-2 to TRBJ1-3; D gene unclear. This TCR was sampled from a human donor with non-small cell lung cancer that progressed on radiotherapy plus ipilimumab. In DNA form, the CDR3 reads TGTGCCAGCAGCTTCTTGGGGTCGGGTCTCTCTGGAAACACCATATATTTT. Translation: CASSFLGSGLSGNTIYF.